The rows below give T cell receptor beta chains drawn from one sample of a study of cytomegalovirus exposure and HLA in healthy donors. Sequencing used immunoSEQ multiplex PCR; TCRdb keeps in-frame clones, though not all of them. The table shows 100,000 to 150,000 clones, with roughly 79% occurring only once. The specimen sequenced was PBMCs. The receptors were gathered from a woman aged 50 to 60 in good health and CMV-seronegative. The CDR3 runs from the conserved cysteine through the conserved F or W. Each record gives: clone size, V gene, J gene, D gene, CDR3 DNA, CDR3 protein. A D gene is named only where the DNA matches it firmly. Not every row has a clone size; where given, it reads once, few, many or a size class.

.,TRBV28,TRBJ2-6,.,TGTGCCAGCAGTTTCACTAGGAGGTTTGCGGATCGCAACTCAAACTCACCCGGGGCCAACGTCCTGACTTTC,CASSFTRRFADRNSNSPGANVLTF
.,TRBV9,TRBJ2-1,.,TGTGCCAGCAGCGTATATGTGGCAGGGTTTTACAATGAGCAGTTCTTC,CASSVYVAGFYNEQFF
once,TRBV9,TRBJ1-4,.,TGTGCCAGCAGCGTGTCAGTTAATGAAAAACTGTTTTTT,CASSVSVNEKLFF
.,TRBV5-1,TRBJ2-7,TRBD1,TGCGCCAGCACCCGACAGGGGGCGGGGGAGCAGTACTTC,CASTRQGAGEQYF
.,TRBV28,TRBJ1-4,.,TGTGCCAGCACCGGAGGGGGGGGTAATGAAAAACTGTTTTTT,CASTGGGGNEKLFF
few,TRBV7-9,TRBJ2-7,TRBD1,TGTGCCAGCAGCTTACTTGCCGGGACAGTCAACGAGCAGTACTTC,CASSLLAGTVNEQYF
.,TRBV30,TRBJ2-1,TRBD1,TGTGCCTGGAGTCCCTTCCTACAGGGGGGCAATGAGCAGTTCTTC,CAWSPFLQGGNEQFF
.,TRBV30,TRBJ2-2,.,TGTGCCTGGAGCCGGACAGCTAGGGCCGGGGAGCTGTTTTTT,CAWSRTARAGELFF
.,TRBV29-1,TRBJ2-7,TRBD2,TGCAGCGTCGACCTTAGGACTAGCGGGAGCCACGAGCAGTACTTC,CSVDLRTSGSHEQYF
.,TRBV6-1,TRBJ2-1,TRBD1,TGTGCCAGCAGTTTCCGGGACAGGGGAAGGAATGAGCAGTTCTTC,CASSFRDRGRNEQFF
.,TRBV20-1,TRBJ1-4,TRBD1,TGCAGTGCATGGGACAGAAGACTGTTTTTT,CSAWDRRLFF
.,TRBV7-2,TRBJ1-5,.,TGTGCCAGCAGCTCCCGCGGCAGGGGCCAGCCCCAGCATTTT,CASSSRGRGQPQHF
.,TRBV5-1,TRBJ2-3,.,TGCGCCAGCAGCGTCCCGGGATCCGAGCAGTATTTT,CASSVPGSEQYF
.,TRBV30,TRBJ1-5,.,TGTGCCTGGAGTGTAGGGGGAAATCAGCCCCAGAATTTT,CAWSVGGNQPQNF
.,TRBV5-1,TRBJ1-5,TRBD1,TGCGCCAGCAGCTCAACAGGGGTCAATCAGCCCCAGCATTTT,CASSSTGVNQPQHF
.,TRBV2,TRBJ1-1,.,TGTGCCAGCAGTGGTAGAGGCATGAACACTGAAGCTTTCTTT,CASSGRGMNTEAFF
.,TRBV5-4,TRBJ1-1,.,TGTGCCAGCAGCGGAGAACGGGGGAGAGGGACTGAAGCTTTCTTT,CASSGERGRGTEAFF
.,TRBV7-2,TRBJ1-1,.,TGTGCCAGCAGCTTCCAGGGGAACACTGAAGCTTTCTTT,CASSFQGNTEAFF
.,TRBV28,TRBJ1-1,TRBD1,TGTGCCAGCAGTTTGACAGGGGGCGGGTACACTGAAGCTTTCTTT,CASSLTGGGYTEAFF
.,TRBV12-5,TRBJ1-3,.,TGTGCTAGTGGAATCTCACAGGGAACCATATATTTT,CASGISQGTIYF
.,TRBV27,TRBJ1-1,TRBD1,TGTGCCAGCACCTCTCGGGACAGGGGCACTGAAGCTTTCTTT,CASTSRDRGTEAFF
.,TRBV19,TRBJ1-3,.,TGTGCCAGTAGCCCTAACCCAATCGTAAGCTCTGGAAACACCATATATTTT,CASSPNPIVSSGNTIYF
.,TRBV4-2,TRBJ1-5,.,TGTGCCAGCAGCCAAGATTTAAGGGGAGGCCAGCCCCAGCATTTT,CASSQDLRGGQPQHF
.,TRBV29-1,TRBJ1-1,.,TGCAGCGTAAGGGCTCGGGGAATGAACACTGAAGCTTTCTTT,CSVRARGMNTEAFF
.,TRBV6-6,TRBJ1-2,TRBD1,TGTGCCAGCAGCCAGGGGACAGCCTCTAACTATGGCTACACCTTC,CASSQGTASNYGYTF
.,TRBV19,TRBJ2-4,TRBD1,TGTGCCAGTAGTATCCTGACAGGGGGAACTGGGAACATTCAGTACTTC,CASSILTGGTGNIQYF
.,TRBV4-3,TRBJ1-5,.,TGCGCCAGCAGCCAAGGCTGGACAGTTAGCAATCAGCCCCAGCATTTT,CASSQGWTVSNQPQHF
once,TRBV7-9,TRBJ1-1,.,TGTGCCAGCAGCTTAGGGCCAGTGAACACTGAAGCTTTCTTT,CASSLGPVNTEAFF
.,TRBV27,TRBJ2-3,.,TGTGCCAGCAGTTTATCTTCACGGGACACCTCCACAGATACGCAGTATTTT,CASSLSSRDTSTDTQYF
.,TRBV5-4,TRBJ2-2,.,TGTGCCAGCAGTCCGGCAGGGGCGAACACCGGGGAGCTGTTTTTT,CASSPAGANTGELFF
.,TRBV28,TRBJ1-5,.,TGTGCCAGCAGTCTCGGGGGGGTACAGGGAACTCAGCCCCAGCATTTT,CASSLGGVQGTQPQHF
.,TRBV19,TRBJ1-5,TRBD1,TGTGCCAGTAGTACCTCAGGGGGCTACCAGCCCCAGCATTTT,CASSTSGGYQPQHF
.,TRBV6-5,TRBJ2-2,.,TGTGCCAGCAGACAGGGCGGGAACACCGGGGAGCTGTTTTTT,CASRQGGNTGELFF
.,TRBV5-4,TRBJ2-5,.,TGTGCCAGCAGCTTAGCAGGGCGCAAAGAGGAGACCCAGTACTTC,CASSLAGRKEETQYF
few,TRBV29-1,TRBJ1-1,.,TGCAGCGTTCTACGGCAGGCCAACACTGAAGCTTTCTTT,CSVLRQANTEAFF
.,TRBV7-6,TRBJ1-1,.,TGTGCCAGCAGCTTAGGGGTTGGCGGCCGGGACACTGAAGCTTTCTTT,CASSLGVGGRDTEAFF
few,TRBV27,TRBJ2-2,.,TGTGCCACCAGGATTGGGATGGGGGGATTCACCGGGGAGCTGTTTTTT,CATRIGMGGFTGELFF
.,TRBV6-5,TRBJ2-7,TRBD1,TGTGCCAGCAGCGAACAGGGGTCCTACGAGCAGTACTTC,CASSEQGSYEQYF
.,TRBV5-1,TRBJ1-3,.,TGCGCCAGCAGCTTGGACAGGGTAAAGAACACCATATATTTT,CASSLDRVKNTIYF
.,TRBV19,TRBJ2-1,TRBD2,TGTGCCAGTAGCCAACAGACTAGCGGGGACTACAATGAGCAGTTCTTC,CASSQQTSGDYNEQFF
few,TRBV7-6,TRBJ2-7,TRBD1,TGTGCCAGCAGCTTAAAAGGGCCAGGGGGTGACGAGCAGTACTTC,CASSLKGPGGDEQYF